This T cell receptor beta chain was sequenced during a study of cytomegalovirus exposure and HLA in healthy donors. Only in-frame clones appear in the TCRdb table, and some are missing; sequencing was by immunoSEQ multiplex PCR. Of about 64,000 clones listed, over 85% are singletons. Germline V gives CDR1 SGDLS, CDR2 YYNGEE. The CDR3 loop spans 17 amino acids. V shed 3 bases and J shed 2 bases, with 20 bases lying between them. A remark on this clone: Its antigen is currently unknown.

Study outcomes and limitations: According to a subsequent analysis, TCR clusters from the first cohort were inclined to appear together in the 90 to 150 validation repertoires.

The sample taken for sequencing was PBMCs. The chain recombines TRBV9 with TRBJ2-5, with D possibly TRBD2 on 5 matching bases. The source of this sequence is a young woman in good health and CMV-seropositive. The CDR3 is CASSARGLIKPQETQYF. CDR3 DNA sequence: TGTGCCAGCAGCGCCCGAGGACTCATCAAACCTCAAGAGACCCAGTACTTC.